This TCR beta chain was sequenced for a study of cytomegalovirus exposure and HLA in healthy donors. Study-level information: Clustering assigned about 76% of the roughly 400 genotyped donors to the Caucasian-associated ancestry cluster.

Trimming removed 6 bases from V and 5 bases from J; junction bases left unmatched: 10. The CDR3 length is 16 residues. Germline V CDR1 and CDR2: SNHLY, FYNNEI. Both 60 Vbeta primers and 13 Jbeta primers went into the PCR. This table comes from immunoSEQ multiplex PCR, and its TCRdb copy is limited to in-frame clones, with some not included. Here the sample spans fewer than 250,000 clones, roughly four fifths being singletons. Study-level results: Later analysis found that TCR beta chains associated with HLA were more clonally expanded than other, equally common chains. Earlier analysis found most TCR beta V segments productive about 87% or about 30% of the time. Later analysis showed most CMV-associated TCR beta chains appearing HLA-restricted.

Comments on this clone: Its antigen remains unknown.

The clonotype originates from a man aged 35 to 55 in good health and CMV-seropositive. The sequenced sample was PBMCs. V usage is TRBV2 and J usage is TRBJ2-5; TRBD2 agrees at 12 bases. CDR3 bases: TGTGCCAGCAGCGAGGGACTAGCGGGCGGGGGGGAGACCCAGTACTTC. Translation: CASSEGLAGGGETQYF.